This T cell receptor beta chain was captured in a study of T cells in Graves' hyperthyroidism and ophthalmopathy. Across the study: Initial diagnosis, before any treatment, was when peripheral blood was collected.

Among the patients, aged 18 to 65, hyperthyroidism was newly diagnosed and had lasted under 2 months. Amplification of TCR beta CDR3 regions used RNA as the template. TCR CDR3 regions were first amplified by RT-PCR with HTBI primers. MiXCR, run by TCRdb on the multiplex PCR reads, gives a single entry per CDR3 protein. The sample holds roughly 700,000 distinct CDR3 sequences, about 15% seen once. Overall study findings and caveats: For ophthalmopathy, model prediction preceded onset by a median about 6 months. Stable hyperthyroidism was separated from ophthalmopathy by a model based on 13 V-J features.

As for this clonotype: What it recognizes is unknown.

Trimming pared 1 base from V and 11 bases from J, leaving 9 bases between. From germline, CDR1 is GTSNPN and CDR2 SVGIG (reference sequence). This CDR3 is built from 11 residues. V gene TRBV30 combines with J gene TRBJ1-3; no definite D call. The source of this sequence is a woman aged 18-30 years with Graves' hyperthyroidism. The sequenced sample was blood. The CDR3 here is CAWSATHPIYF. The CDR3 DNA reads as TGTGCCTGGAGTGCGACGCATCCCATATATTTT.